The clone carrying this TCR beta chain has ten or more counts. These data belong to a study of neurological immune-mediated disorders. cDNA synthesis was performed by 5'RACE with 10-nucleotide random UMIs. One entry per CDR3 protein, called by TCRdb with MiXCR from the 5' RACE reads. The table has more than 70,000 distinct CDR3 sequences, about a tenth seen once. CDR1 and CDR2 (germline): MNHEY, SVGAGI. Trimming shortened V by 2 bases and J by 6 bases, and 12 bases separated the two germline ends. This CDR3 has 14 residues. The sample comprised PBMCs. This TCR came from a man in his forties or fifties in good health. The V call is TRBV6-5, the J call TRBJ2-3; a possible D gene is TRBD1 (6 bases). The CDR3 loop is CASSYDRILDTQYF. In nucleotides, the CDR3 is TGTGCCAGCAGTTACGACAGGATATTGGATACGCAGTATTTT.